Following are 28 T cell receptor beta chains from one sample sequenced in a study of T-cell reconstitution after alpha-beta-depleted transplantation in children (dated by TCRdb to 2016 to 2017). The treatment or condition label on this specimen signifies: allogeneic hematopoietic cell transplantation with graft depleted of TCRalphabeta T cells and CD19 B cells. The library was obtained by PCR. The sequencer was an Illumina HiSeq 2500. Molecular barcoding was employed in the preparation of TCR libraries, with unique molecular identifiers being used to normalize TCRbeta repertoire quantification. TCRdb passed the public sequencing reads through fastp at Q25 and MiXCR, retaining productive beta sequences. Entries that share a CDR3 protein sequence are merged under the most common genes and DNA. For this sample there are a few hundred thousand distinct CDR3 sequences; 24% appear just once. The ten top clones hold about 5% of the sample.

The sequenced sample was PBMCs, mostly from graft donor cells, obtained 360 days after TCRalphabeta/CD19-depleted stem cell transplant. The origin of the receptors is a female patient aged 2-10 years who had a stem cell transplant for congenital amegakaryocytic thrombocytopenia, so the T cells may come from the graft donor.

The J gene is TRBJ1-1, the V gene TRBV4-1, with D uncertain. This CDR3 contains 11 residues. Germline assignment: CDR1 MGHRA and CDR2 YSYEKL. Trimming left V 4 bases short and J 6 bases short, with 6 bases between. Here the CDR3 reads CASSRGSEAFF. CDR3 sequence (DNA): TGCGCCAGCAGCCGCGGGTCTGAAGCTTTCTTT.

In this sample, this clonotype turned up a few times. The rearrangement uses TRBV28 and TRBJ1-3, with D possibly TRBD1 on 5 matching bases. Germline V gives CDR1 MDHEN, CDR2 SYDVKM. Trimming pared 5 bases from V and 8 bases from J, leaving 19 bases between. The CDR3 covers 15 residues. The CDR3 DNA sequence: TGTGCCAGCAGTACAGTGCCTTACGGGGGGGACACCATATATTTT. Amino acids: CASSTVPYGGDTIYF.

This clonotype was seen only a few times. The chain joins TRBV12-3 or TRBV12-4 to TRBJ2-4, with 7 bases identical to TRBD1. The V gene end was trimmed by 6 bases and the J gene end by 5 bases; junction bases not matched to a gene: 10. The CDR3 is 15 amino acids. The CDR3, as DNA: TGTGCCAGCAGGCCATACTATACAGGGGAAAACATTCAGTACTTC. Protein product: CASRPYYTGENIQYF.

This clonotype occurred a few times. The chain carries TRBV20-1 and TRBJ2-1, with 9 bases identical to TRBD2. This CDR3 region has 15 residues. V trimming: 3 bases; J trimming: 5 bases; junction bases outside the gene matches: 8. Looked up from germline, CDR1 is DFQATT and CDR2 is SNEGSKA (reference sequence). The CDR3 region has the DNA TGCAGTGCTAGGGGCCCGGGACTAGCACACAATGAGCAGTTCTTC. Translating gives CSARGPGLAHNEQFF.

As concerns this clonotype: The junction and the germline gene differ at one end; a read error may be behind it. The CDR3 region has the DNA TGCTGTGCTAGAGATCCCCGGGGGGGGCTATCGAGTCCAGATACGCAGTATTTT. Its translation: CCARDPRGGLSSPDTQYF. The rearrangement joins TRBV20-1 to TRBJ2-3; 8 positions agree with TRBD2. Germline-derived CDR1 and CDR2 are DFQATT and SNEGSKA (reference sequence). The CDR3 contains 18 residues.

This rearrangement joins TRBV6-1 to TRBJ2-5; 10 bases fit TRBD2. CDR3 length: 15 residues. CDR1 MNHNS and CDR2 SASEGT come from the germline V gene. The V segment lost 6 bases and the J segment 5 bases; nucleotides outside the gene matches: 9. This chain's CDR3 is CASSPGLAVRETQYF. The CDR3 DNA sequence: TGTGCCAGCAGCCCCGGACTAGCGGTTCGGGAGACCCAGTACTTC.

The chain joins TRBV20-1 to TRBJ2-7, with D tentatively TRBD2 (5 bases). The ends were cut back, 0 bases at V and 5 bases at J, with 11 bases in the middle. The CDR3 has 13 amino acids. Germline CDR1 DFQATT, CDR2 SNEGSKA (reference sequence). This CDR3 reads CSAREEVPHEQYF. CDR3 coding DNA: TGCAGTGCTAGAGAGGAGGTACCCCACGAGCAGTACTTC.

J is TRBJ1-2 and V is TRBV11-2; TRBD1 agrees at 7 bases. The CDR3 runs 13 residues. Per the germline V gene, CDR1 is SGHAT and CDR2 is FQNNGV. Trimming cost V 5 bases and J 4 bases; bases outside gene matches: 4. The CDR3 loop is CASSPGQIYGYTF. CDR3 coding DNA: TGTGCCAGCAGCCCGGGACAGATCTATGGCTACACCTTC.

The gene calls are TRBV11-2 and TRBJ1-5; D gene ambiguous. The germline V and J ends were trimmed by 1 base and 9 bases, with 10 bases remaining between them. The V gene's germline CDR1 is SGHAT and CDR2 FQNNGV. The CDR3 runs 13 residues. The CDR3 spells CASSLGGDLPQHF. The CDR3 DNA reads TGTGCCAGCAGCTTAGGGGGTGATCTGCCCCAGCATTTT.

This chain links TRBV7-2 with TRBJ2-2; D is uncertain. V gave up 0 bases and J gave up 0 bases, with 8 bases separating them. This CDR3 region has 16 residues. The germline V gene has CDR1 SGHTA and CDR2 FQGNSA. This CDR3 is CASSLAAATNTGELFF. CDR3 in DNA: TGTGCCAGCAGCTTAGCCGCGGCTACGAACACCGGGGAGCTGTTTTTT.

The chain recombines TRBV2 with TRBJ1-4; D is perhaps TRBD1 (5 bases). The length of the CDR3 is 14 residues. Trimming shortened V by 7 bases and J by 1 base, and 10 bases separated the two germline ends. CDR1 and CDR2 from the germline V gene are SNHLY and FYNNEI. CDR3 protein: CASKRQRTNEKLFF. CDR3 coding DNA: TGTGCCAGCAAAAGACAGCGAACTAATGAAAAACTGTTTTTT.

This chain joins TRBV12-3 or TRBV12-4 and TRBJ2-7, with 7 bases fitting TRBD1. There are 14 residues in the CDR3. After removal of 6 bases from V and 6 bases from J, the junction contained 11 bases not matched to a gene. The CDR3 DNA is TGTGCCAGCAGGCAACAGGGGATTAACGGCGAGCAGTACTTC. Translation: CASRQQGINGEQYF.

This chain connects TRBV6-5 to TRBJ2-7; weak D call: TRBD1 (5 bases). V shed 0 bases and J shed 4 bases, with 10 bases lying between them. Germline CDR1 is MNHEY and CDR2 is SVGAGI. The CDR3 is made up of 14 amino acids. The CDR3, as DNA: TGTGCCAGCAGTTACTCGAGACAGTCATACGAGCAGTACTTC. Translation gives CASSYSRQSYEQYF.

There are a few counts of this clonotype. This chain links TRBV5-1 with TRBJ2-1; possibly TRBD2 for D (6 bases). Trimming cost V 0 bases and J 8 bases, with 18 bases left between them. Germline V gene lookup returns CDR1 SGHRS and CDR2 YFSETQ. CDR3 length equals 16 residues. CDR3 DNA: TGCGCCAGCAGCTTGGCCGCGGGCGTGTGGGGGGATGAGCAGTTCTTC. Its protein is CASSLAAGVWGDEQFF.

There are a few counts of this clonotype. The chain combines TRBV5-1 with TRBJ2-7, with TRBD2 matching over 7 bases. V shed 0 bases, J shed 1 base, and the junction held 7 bases outside the gene matches. The length of the CDR3 is 16 residues. Looked up from germline, CDR1 is SGHRS and CDR2 is YFSETQ. The CDR3 DNA is TGCGCCAGCAGCTTGGCCCCTAGCGGAATGTCCTACGAGCAGTACTTC. This encodes CASSLAPSGMSYEQYF.

The DNA of the CDR3 is TGTGCCAGAAGTAGCGGGAAGGGAGATACGCAGTATTTT. Amino acid sequence: CARSSGKGDTQYF. This sequence joins TRBV5-3 and TRBJ2-3; TRBD2 agrees at 8 bases. TRBV5-3 is reported as an ORF; its role is uncertain. V was clipped by 5 bases and J by 5 bases; unmatched bases: 4. The CDR3 sequence is 13 residues long.

This clonotype was observed a few times. The J gene is TRBJ2-7, the V gene TRBV29-1; tentatively, D is TRBD2 (6 bases). Germline values: CDR1 SQVTM, CDR2 ANQGSEA. This CDR3 comprises 13 residues. The germline V and J ends were trimmed by 0 bases and 6 bases, with 12 bases remaining between them. CDR3 sequence (DNA): TGCAGCGTTGAAGATCGGGGGACTGCCGAGCAGTACTTC. Protein: CSVEDRGTAEQYF.

The sample holds many counts of this clonotype. The chain carries TRBV24-1 and TRBJ2-1, with 7 bases lining up with TRBD2. Trimming took 0 bases from V and 7 from J; bases not matched to a gene: 5. Germline-derived CDR1 and CDR2 are KGHDR and SFDVKD. This CDR3 spans 15 amino acids. The CDR3 DNA is TGTGCCACCAGTGATTTGCTGAATAGCGGGAATGAGCAGTTCTTC. Its protein product is CATSDLLNSGNEQFF.

This clonotype came up many times. The J gene is TRBJ2-2, the V gene TRBV29-1; D gene uncertain. Germline values: CDR1 SQVTM, CDR2 ANQGSEA. Trimming took 4 bases from V and 1 from J, leaving 7 bases between them. The CDR3 spans 13 residues. CDR3 nucleotides: TGCAGCGTTGTTGAGCAGAACACCGGGGAGCTGTTTTTT. This gives the protein CSVVEQNTGELFF.

The chain is built from TRBV20-1 and TRBJ1-1; D possibly corresponds to TRBD1 (5 bases). V was clipped by 5 bases and J by 2 bases, with 12 bases between them. The CDR3 consists of 13 residues. Germline V gene lookup returns CDR1 DFQATT and CDR2 SNEGSKA (reference sequence). In DNA, the CDR3 is TGCAGTGCTTCGGGACTCCTTAACACTGAAGCTTTCTTT. Translating gives CSASGLLNTEAFF.

This clonotype was observed many times. V and J are TRBV9 and TRBJ1-4, with D possibly being TRBD1 (5 bases). Germline CDR1 reads SGDLS; CDR2 reads YYNGEE. V lost 0 bases and J 5 bases, leaving 8 bases between the germline ends. This CDR3 is built from 14 residues. CDR3 DNA sequence: TGTGCCAGCAGCGTAGGACAGCTGAATGAAAAACTGTTTTTT. Translated: CASSVGQLNEKLFF.

This clonotype has just a few counts. DNA of the CDR3: TGTGCCAGCAGCTTGGTACGGCCAGAGACCCAGTACTTC. It specifies CASSLVRPETQYF. V is TRBV5-6 and J is TRBJ2-5; D is ambiguous. The V end lost 0 bases, the J end lost 4 bases, and 7 bases lay between the germline ends. CDR1 and CDR2 from the germline V gene are SGHDT and YYEEEE. The CDR3 contains 13 residues.

This chain connects TRBV20-1 to TRBJ2-7; 7 bases align to TRBD2. Trimming removed 1 base from V and 7 bases from J; junction bases left unmatched: 4. This CDR3 contains 12 residues. In germline, CDR1 is DFQATT, CDR2 SNEGSKA (reference sequence). The CDR3 here is CSARAGEGEQYF. The CDR3 DNA reads TGCAGTGCTAGAGCCGGGGAGGGGGAGCAGTACTTC.

This clonotype was seen at least ten times. The chain recombines TRBV4-1 with TRBJ2-1; D is ambiguous. Germline V gives CDR1 MGHRA, CDR2 YSYEKL. The length of the CDR3 is 13 residues. Between the trimmed V and J ends, which lost 7 bases and 9 bases, there was a span of 16 bases. CDR3 region: CASTKVGAGEQFF. The CDR3 region has the DNA TGCGCCAGCACCAAAGTGGGTGCCGGTGAGCAGTTCTTC.

This clonotype was seen a handful of times. This chain joins TRBV11-2 and TRBJ1-1; D ambiguous. Germline lookup yields CDR1 SGHAT and CDR2 FQNNGV. The CDR3 length is 12 residues. V was cut by 1 base and J by 7 bases, with 7 bases left in between. CDR3 sequence (DNA): TGTGCCAGCAGCTTAGGACCAGTTGAAGCTTTCTTT. It yields the protein CASSLGPVEAFF.

The genes are TRBV7-9 and TRBJ1-2; no clear D. V lost 1 base to trimming and J lost 2 bases, with 14 bases between them. The CDR3 is 16 residues long. The germline gives CDR1 SEHNR, CDR2 FQNEAQ (reference sequence). The CDR3 loop is CASSLGEAVENYGYTF. In nucleotides, the CDR3 is TGTGCCAGCAGCTTAGGGGAGGCAGTGGAGAACTATGGCTACACCTTC.

This clonotype was picked up a small number of times. The rearrangement uses TRBV2 and TRBJ2-1, with 14 bases aligning to TRBD2. This CDR3 contains 16 residues. CDR1 and CDR2 (germline): SNHLY, FYNNEI. After removal of 5 bases from V and 8 bases from J, the junction contained 8 bases not matched to a gene. CDR3 nucleotide sequence: TGTGCCAGCAGTTCAATTAGACTAGCGGGAGGGCATGAGCAGTTCTTC. Amino acid sequence: CASSSIRLAGGHEQFF.

V and J are TRBV24-1 and TRBJ2-1, with D perhaps matching TRBD1 or TRBD2 (6 bases each). The CDR3 covers 18 residues. V gave up 1 base and J gave up 0 bases, with 15 bases separating them. Germline CDR1 is KGHDR and CDR2 is SFDVKD. This CDR3 is CATSDLPSGASSYNEQFF. The CDR3 coding sequence is TGTGCCACCAGTGATTTACCCTCGGGGGCGAGCTCCTACAATGAGCAGTTCTTC.